This TCR beta chain was observed in a study of T-cell reconstitution after alpha-beta-depleted transplantation in children (TCRdb year 2016). Notes on the research overall: T-cell immune reconstitution after TCRalphabeta/CD19-depleted allogeneic hematopoietic cell transplantation in children was quantitatively tracked in the study by means of TCR repertoire profiling.

The sample's treatment or condition label, in plain terms: allogeneic hematopoietic cell transplantation with graft depleted of TCRalphabeta T cells and CD19 B cells. Transplant recipients were children who received TCRalphabeta/CD19-depleted allogeneic hematopoietic cell grafts. General study outcomes and caveats: In some patients, the high TCRbeta diversity seen at day 60 was put down to recipient T cells and intrathymic progenitors that had survived conditioning. About two months after transplant, the apparently early recovery of alphabetaT-cell counts reportedly depended on just several hundred clones that had expanded rapidly and came from non-depleted graft cells. Hyperexpanded clone frequencies declined over subsequent months; after one year, T-cell counts and TCRbeta diversity were mostly attributed to newly produced T cells.

Including cysteine and phenylalanine, the CDR3 has 15 amino acids. The CDR3 DNA has 45 bases and is translated from base 1. CDR1 is given as PRHDT and CDR2 as FYEKMQ, both from the germline V gene (reference sequence). After removal of 4 bases from V and 4 bases from J, the junction retains 4 bases not matched to a gene. This clonotype was recorded at least ten times. Its antigen target is currently unknown. Base qualities are not at hand, and no much larger clone is one base apart. The library was generated by PCR. The run used an Illumina HiSeq 2500. TCR library preparation used molecular barcoding, with unique molecular identifiers applied to normalize quantification of the TCRbeta repertoire. The public reads were reprocessed in TCRdb via fastp at Q25 and MiXCR, keeping in-frame beta chains. Identical CDR3 proteins give one entry, which carries the most common genes and DNA. In all, the sample holds roughly 240,000 distinct CDR3 sequences, and 6.5% to 9% of those were seen once. Together, the top ten hold under 8% of the sample.

The clonotype comes from a male patient aged 10 to 17 who had a stem cell transplant for acute lymphoblastic leukemia, so the T cells may come from the graft donor. The specimen comprised PBMCs, mostly from graft donor cells, sampled 180 days after TCRalphabeta/CD19-depleted stem cell transplant. The chain employs TRBV13 and TRBJ2-7, with 13 junctional bases fitting TRBD2. The sequence in DNA is TGTGCCAGCAGCTCGGGACTAGCGGGGAGGTACGAGCAGTACTTC. It codes for CASSSGLAGRYEQYF.